The 5 T cell receptor beta chains below all came from one sample that was sequenced in a study of blood T cells in healthy people across ages. The authors ran a second PCR of roughly 6 to 11 cycles using a sample-barcoded 5' primer and a J-beta primer mix. TCRdb passed the 5' RACE reads through MiXCR, listing each CDR3 protein once. In the table there are more than 900,000 distinct CDR3 sequences, 25% of which are singletons. The sample also formed part of further work on T cells of mothers and their children.

The sample comprised blood. These receptors originate from a girl aged 2 to 10 in good health.

This clonotype appeared a few times. This chain connects TRBV6-5 to TRBJ2-5; a weak D match, TRBD1 (5 bases). The DNA matches TRBJ2-1 better at its end, which makes the J call doubtful. From germline, CDR1 is MNHEY and CDR2 SVGAGI. The CDR3 length is 13 residues. The DNA of the CDR3 is TGTGCCAGCGGGCGCCAGGGTACCGGTGAGCAGTTCTTC. This translates into CASGRQGTGEQFF.

This chain joins TRBV2 and TRBJ2-3; 13 nucleotides line up with TRBD2. The V and J ends lost 7 bases and 4 bases, in that order; junction bases with no gene match: 11. CDR3 length: 17 amino acids. The V gene's germline CDR1 is SNHLY and CDR2 FYNNEI. CDR3 protein: CASTGTSGTLGPDTQYF. For the CDR3, the DNA is TGTGCCAGCACCGGGACTAGCGGGACCTTGGGCCCAGATACGCAGTATTTT.

The chain carries TRBV29-1 and TRBJ2-2, with a tentative D call TRBD1 (6 bases). The length of the CDR3 is 13 residues. CDR1 is SQVTM, CDR2 ANQGSEA, per germline. The germline V and J ends were trimmed by 4 bases and 6 bases, with 12 bases remaining between them. This CDR3 reads CSVVSGVAGELFF. CDR3 coding DNA: TGCAGCGTTGTTTCAGGGGTGGCCGGGGAGCTGTTTTTT.

CDR3 residues: CASSGGLSLDEQFF. Here the CDR3 DNA reads TGTGCCAGCAGCGGGGGACTCTCCTTGGATGAGCAGTTCTTC. The genes are TRBV5-4 and TRBJ2-1, with D possibly matching TRBD2 (6 bases). V lost 4 bases and J lost 8, with 16 bases in between. From germline, CDR1 is SGHNT and CDR2 YYREEE (reference sequence). The CDR3 totals 14 residues. Variable domain in full (rest from reference TRBV5-4 and TRBJ2-1): ETGVTQSPTHLIKTRGQQVTLRCSSQSGHNTVSWYQQALGQGPQFIFQYYREEENGRGNFPPRFSGLQFPNYSSELNVNALELDDSALYLCASSGGLSLDEQFFGPGTRLTVL.

This clonotype occurred a few times. The chain couples TRBV5-1 to TRBJ2-5; tentatively, D is TRBD1 (5 bases). Trimming took 3 bases from V and 4 from J, leaving 22 bases between them. Germline assignment: CDR1 SGHRS and CDR2 YFSETQ. This CDR3 comprises 17 residues. The CDR3 nucleotides are TGCGCCAGCAGCTCTCACCTGCAGGGTAGTGGTGGAGAGACCCAGTACTTC. Its translation: CASSSHLQGSGGETQYF.